A selection of T cell receptor beta chains follows, all from one sample in a study of shared clonotypes between healthy human individuals. TCRdb keeps only in-frame clones here, not all; method: immunoSEQ multiplex PCR. The sample consists of about 600,000 clones, nearly 97% of them appearing once. Sequenced sample: naive CD8+ T cells sorted from blood. These receptors all come from a woman aged 25 to 39 in good health. CDR3s include the opening cysteine and the closing phenylalanine or tryptophan. A D gene is named only where the DNA matches it firmly. The size field is filled for only some rows; it gives once, few, many or a size class.

16,-,TRBJ1-1,TRBD1,TRBV5-1,TGCGCCAGCAGCTGGGACAGTTTTACCAGGGACACTGAAGCTTTCTTT,CASSWDSFTRDTEAFF
16,-,TRBJ2-7,TRBD2,TRBV27,TGTGCCAGCAGTCAAACCGGGACTAGCGGGCTCTACGAGCAGTACTTC,CASSQTGTSGLYEQYF
13,-,TRBJ1-2,-,TRBV28,TGTGCCAGCAGTTTTCAAACCTCCTATGGCTACACCTTC,CASSFQTSYGYTF
14,-,TRBJ2-2,-,TRBV4-2,TGTGCCAGCAGCCAAGACTGGAACACCGGGGAGCTGTTTTTT,CASSQDWNTGELFF
16,-,TRBJ1-2,-,TRBV2,TGTGCCAGCAGTGAAGAAGTAGGGTTTTGGCGTCGAGGCTACACCTTC,CASSEEVGFWRRGYTF
11,-,TRBJ2-1,-,TRBV7-8,TGTGCCAGCAGCTTAGCCGGTGAGCAGTTCTTC,CASSLAGEQFF
14,-,TRBJ2-7,-,TRBV5-1,TGCGCCAGCAGCTTGGGTGGCGGGCGTCGTGAGCAGTACTTC,CASSLGGGRREQYF
15,-,TRBJ2-3,-,TRBV28,TGTGCCAGCAGTTTAGGAGCGGGTCACACAGATACGCAGTATTTT,CASSLGAGHTDTQYF
16,-,TRBJ2-7,-,TRBV9,TGTGCCAGCAGCGTTAAAACCACCGGTGTGCCTCCCGAGCAGTACTTC,CASSVKTTGVPPEQYF
16,-,TRBJ2-5,TRBD2,TRBV5-6,TGTGCCAGCAGCTTGGGCGCGGGAGGGGGACAAGAGACCCAGTACTTC,CASSLGAGGGQETQYF
17,once,TRBJ2-3,TRBD2,TRBV28,TGTGCCAGCAGTCCCTTGGGGGCGGGAGGGCCCTCAGATACGCAGTATTTT,CASSPLGAGGPSDTQYF
15,-,TRBJ2-7,-,TRBV7-9,TGTGCCAGCAGCTCGCCCCGTTCAGGGCCCTACGAGCAGTACTTC,CASSSPRSGPYEQYF
13,-,TRBJ1-1,TRBD1,TRBV6-5,TGTGCCAGCAGTTCGGACAGGATCGGGGGAGCTTTCTTT,CASSSDRIGGAFF
15,-,TRBJ1-3,TRBD1,TRBV7-6,TGTGCCAGCAGCCAAGAGGGGGCCTATGGAAACACCATATATTTT,CASSQEGAYGNTIYF
16,-,TRBJ2-5,TRBD1,TRBV10-3,TGTGCCATCAGTGAGCTGACAGGGACCGAACAAGAGACCCAGTACTTC,CAISELTGTEQETQYF
16,-,TRBJ1-1,TRBD1,TRBV19,TGTGCCAGTAGCCATTGGACAGGGGGCGCCGACACTGAAGCTTTCTTT,CASSHWTGGADTEAFF
15,-,TRBJ2-2,-,TRBV4-1,TGCGCCAGCAGCCCGATCGCGAAGCGCGGCGGGGAGCTGTTTTTT,CASSPIAKRGGELFF
16,-,TRBJ2-5,TRBD2,TRBV7-8,TGTGCCAGCAGCCTACGACTAGCGGGAGCCCAAGAGACCCAGTACTTC,CASSLRLAGAQETQYF
15,-,TRBJ1-6,-,TRBV21-1,TGTGCCAGCAGCAAGAGACAGGGACATAATTCACCCCTCCACTTT,CASSKRQGHNSPLHF
13,-,TRBJ2-7,-,TRBV27,TGTGCCAGCAGGGCCCTAGGAAACTACGAGCAGTACTTC,CASRALGNYEQYF
16,-,TRBJ2-3,TRBD1,TRBV29-1,TGCAGCGTTGAAGATCTGACAGGGCCCCCCGTTGTTACGCAGTATTTT,CSVEDLTGPPVVTQYF
15,-,TRBJ2-7,TRBD2,TRBV11-2,TGTGCCAGCAGCTTAGCGGCTAGCGGGTCCTACGAGCAGTACTTC,CASSLAASGSYEQYF
15,once,TRBJ1-1,TRBD1,TRBV4-2,TGTGCCAGCAGCAGCCGCACAGGGGAGAACACTGAAGCTTTCTTT,CASSSRTGENTEAFF
15,-,TRBJ2-7,-,TRBV9,TGTGCCAGCAGCGTAGAGTACAACGCTCCCTACGAGCAGTACTTC,CASSVEYNAPYEQYF
12,-,TRBJ1-1,-,TRBV27,TGTGCCAGCAGTTTTTACGGGAGCGAAGCTTTCTTT,CASSFYGSEAFF
16,-,TRBJ2-1,TRBD1,TRBV5-4,TGTGCCAGCAGCTTAGGACAGGGCCCTGTATGGGATGAGCAGTTCTTC,CASSLGQGPVWDEQFF
17,-,TRBJ1-5,TRBD1,TRBV19,TGTGCCAGTAGTATAGTACGAAGGGCAGGGGGCCATCAGCCCCAGCATTTT,CASSIVRRAGGHQPQHF
12,once,TRBJ2-7,-,TRBV5-4,TGTGCCAGCAGCAATAGTATTAACGAGCAGTACTTC,CASSNSINEQYF
15,once,TRBJ2-7,-,TRBV10-2,TGCGCCAGCAGGGACAATCGGTGGGCTTACGGGGAGCAGTACTTC,CASRDNRWAYGEQYF
15,-,TRBJ2-2,-,TRBV6-1,TGTGCCAGCAGTGAATTAAATTGGAACACCGGGGAGCTGTTTTTT,CASSELNWNTGELFF
15,-,TRBJ2-3,-,TRBV28,TGTGCCAGCAGTTTAGTGGGAGTTACCACAGATACGCAGTATTTT,CASSLVGVTTDTQYF
17,-,TRBJ2-2,TRBD2,TRBV7-9,TGTGCCAGCAGGCCCAGGCTAGCGGGAGGGCGCACCGGGGAGCTGTTTTTT,CASRPRLAGGRTGELFF
14,-,TRBJ1-1,-,TRBV4-1,TGCGCCAGCAGCCAACGGGGGGTAGGGGCTGAAGCTTTCTTT,CASSQRGVGAEAFF
16,-,TRBJ1-4,-,TRBV4-1,TGCGCCAGCAGCCAAAGGGGGGTTTGGACTAATGAAAAACTGTTTTTT,CASSQRGVWTNEKLFF
17,-,TRBJ2-2,TRBD2,TRBV5-1,TGCGCCAGCAGCTTCACGGGGAGCGGGGCGAACACCGGGGAGCTGTTTTTT,CASSFTGSGANTGELFF
14,-,TRBJ1-4,-,TRBV2,TGTGCCAGCAGGTCGGAATCGTGGGGTGAAAAACTGTTTTTT,CASRSESWGEKLFF
13,-,TRBJ2-2,-,TRBV28,TGTGCCAGCAGCTCTATAGCGGTCGGGGAGCTGTTTTTT,CASSSIAVGELFF
16,-,TRBJ2-7,TRBD2,TRBV11-1,TGTGCCAGCAGCCCGACTAGCGGGAGCGAGTACTACGAGCAGTACTTC,CASSPTSGSEYYEQYF
11,-,TRBJ1-4,-,TRBV4-3,TGCGCCAGCAGCCCAGGGGTTAAACTGTTTTTT,CASSPGVKLFF
13,-,TRBJ2-7,TRBD1,TRBV11-2,TGTGCCAGCAGGGACAGGGACTCCTACGAGCAGTACTTC,CASRDRDSYEQYF
14,-,TRBJ2-7,TRBD1,TRBV28,TGTGCCAGCAGGGTAACGACAGGGAACCACGAGCAGTACTTC,CASRVTTGNHEQYF
14,-,TRBJ2-7,TRBD2,TRBV5-1,TGCGCCAGCAGCCCGGGACTAGGTAGTTCCGAGCAGTACTTC,CASSPGLGSSEQYF
14,-,TRBJ2-3,-,TRBV5-4,TGTGCCAGCAGCCCGGACTCGGGCCCCGATACGCAGTATTTT,CASSPDSGPDTQYF